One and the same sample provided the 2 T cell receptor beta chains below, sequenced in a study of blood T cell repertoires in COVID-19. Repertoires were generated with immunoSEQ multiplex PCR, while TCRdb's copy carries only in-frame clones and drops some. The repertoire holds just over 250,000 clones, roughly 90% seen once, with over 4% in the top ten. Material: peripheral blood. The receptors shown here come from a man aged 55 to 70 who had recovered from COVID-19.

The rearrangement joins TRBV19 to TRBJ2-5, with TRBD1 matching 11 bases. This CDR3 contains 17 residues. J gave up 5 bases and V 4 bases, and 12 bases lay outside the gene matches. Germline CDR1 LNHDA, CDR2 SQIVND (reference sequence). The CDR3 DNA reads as TGTGCCAGTAGTAGAGGACAGGGGGCACAACTAGGCGAGACCCAGTACTTC. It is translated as CASSRGQGAQLGETQYF.

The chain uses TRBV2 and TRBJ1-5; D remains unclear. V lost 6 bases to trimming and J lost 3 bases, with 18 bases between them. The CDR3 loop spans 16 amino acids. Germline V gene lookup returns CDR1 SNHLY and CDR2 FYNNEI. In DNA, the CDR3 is TGTGCCAGCAGAGAGGGAGGACGGAGAACCAATCAGCCCCAGCATTTT. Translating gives CASREGGRRTNQPQHF.